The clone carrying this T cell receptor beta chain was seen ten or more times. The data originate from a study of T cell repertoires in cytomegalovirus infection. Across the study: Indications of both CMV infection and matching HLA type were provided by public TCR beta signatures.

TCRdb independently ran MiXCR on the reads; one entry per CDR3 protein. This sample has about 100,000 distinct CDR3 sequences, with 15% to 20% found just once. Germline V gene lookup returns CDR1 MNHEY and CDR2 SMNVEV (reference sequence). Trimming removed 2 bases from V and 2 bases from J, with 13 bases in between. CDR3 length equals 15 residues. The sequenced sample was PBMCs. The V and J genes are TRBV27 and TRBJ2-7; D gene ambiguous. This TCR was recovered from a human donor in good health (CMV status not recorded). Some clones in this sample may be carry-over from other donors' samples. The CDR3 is CASSLIRATTYEQYF. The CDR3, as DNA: TGTGCCAGCAGTTTAATTAGGGCCACGACCTACGAGCAGTACTTC.